This T cell receptor (beta chain) came from a study of immune characterization of retroperitoneal liposarcoma. TCRdb fed the PCR reads into MiXCR, producing one record per CDR3 protein. The sample records fewer than 14,000 distinct CDR3 sequences, roughly a quarter being singletons. CDR3 length: 12 amino acids. V was clipped by 5 bases and J by 5 bases, with 8 bases between them. CDR1 is SGHRS and CDR2 is YFSETQ in the germline V gene. This receptor was obtained from a male donor with retroperitoneal liposarcoma. The chain recombines TRBV5-1 with TRBJ2-1; TRBD1 is a possible D gene (5 bases). Input material: tumor tissue. The DNA for the CDR3 is TGCGCCAGCAGGCCGGACAACAATGAGCAGTTCTTC. Translated: CASRPDNNEQFF.